These 5 T cell receptor beta chains originate from one sample sequenced in a study of T cell responses to AZD1222 COVID-19 vaccine. Sequencing used immunoSEQ multiplex PCR; TCRdb keeps in-frame clones, though not all of them. The sample includes under 200,000 clones, about 90% seen only once; the top ten take 4.4%. Sequencing used peripheral blood, obtained on day 0 of MenACWY control vaccination. Receptors were obtained from an adult in good health.

About this clone: A junction boundary mismatches the germline segment, possibly from a read error. V gene TRBV7-2 combines with J gene TRBJ1-1; 7 bases fit TRBD1. This CDR3 spans 15 amino acids. The germline V gene has CDR1 SGHTA and CDR2 FQGNSA. CDR3 sequence reads: CASSLGTLTGAEAFF. The CDR3 DNA is TGTGCCAGCAGTTTAGGAACCCTAACAGGGGCTGAAGCTTTCTTT. The whole variable domain, remainder taken from reference TRBV7-2 and TRBJ1-1, is GAGVSQSPSNKVTEKGKDVELRCDPISGHTALYWYRQSLGQGLEFLIYFQGNSAPDKSGLPSDRFSAERTGGSVSTLTIQRTQQEDSAVYLCASSLGTLTGAEAFFGQGTRLTVV.

The rearrangement joins TRBV7-9 to TRBJ2-5; D not certain. V was trimmed by 8 bases and J by 2 bases, leaving 6 bases between them. Germline V lookup: CDR1 SEHNR, CDR2 FQNEAQ (reference sequence). This CDR3 spans 11 amino acids. CDR3 sequence (DNA): TGTGCCAGCGAGGAACAAGAGACCCAGTACTTC. This translates into CASEEQETQYF.

The V and J genes are TRBV4-1 and TRBJ2-7, with 9 bases aligning to TRBD1. J gave up 4 bases and V 6 bases, and 10 bases lay outside the gene matches. Looked up from germline, CDR1 is MGHRA and CDR2 is YSYEKL. CDR3 size: 15 residues. The CDR3 DNA follows: TGCGCCAGCAGTCTAGATGGGACAGGGATATACGAGCAGTACTTC. It is translated as CASSLDGTGIYEQYF.

The gene calls are TRBV7-2 and TRBJ1-5; 10 nucleotides agree with TRBD1. V lost 6 bases and J lost 5; bases outside the gene matches: 7. CDR1 and CDR2 from the germline V gene are SGHTA and FQGNSA. The CDR3 is 15 residues long. The CDR3 is CASRRQGAGDQPQHF. In DNA, the CDR3 is TGTGCCAGCAGGCGACAGGGGGCGGGGGATCAGCCCCAGCATTTT.

The CDR3 sequence is CASRPTRSLAEQFF. The DNA for the CDR3 is TGTGCCAGCAGACCTACTCGATCTCTGGCTGAGCAGTTCTTC. The rearrangement uses TRBV11-3 and TRBJ2-1; D not resolved. V lost 6 bases, J lost 9 bases, and 18 bases lay in between. The length of the CDR3 is 14 residues. The germline CDR1 and CDR2 sequences are SGHNT and YENEEA.